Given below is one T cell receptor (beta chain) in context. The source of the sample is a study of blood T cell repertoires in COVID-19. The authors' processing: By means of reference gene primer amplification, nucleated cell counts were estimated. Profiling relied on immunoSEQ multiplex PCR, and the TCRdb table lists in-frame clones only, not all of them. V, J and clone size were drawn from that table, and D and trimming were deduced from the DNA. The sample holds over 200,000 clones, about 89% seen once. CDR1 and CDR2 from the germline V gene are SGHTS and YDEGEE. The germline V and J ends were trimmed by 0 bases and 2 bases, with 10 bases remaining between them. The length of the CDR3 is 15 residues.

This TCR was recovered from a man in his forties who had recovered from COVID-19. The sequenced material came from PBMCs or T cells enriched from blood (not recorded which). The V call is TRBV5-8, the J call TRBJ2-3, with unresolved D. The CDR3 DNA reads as TGTGCCAGCAGCTTGGATGCTCAGGACACAGATACGCAGTATTTT. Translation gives CASSLDAQDTDTQYF.